The TCR beta chain described here comes from a study of cytomegalovirus exposure and HLA in healthy donors. Study conclusions and caveats: Across donors, most TCRs were seen rarely, yet some public ones were widespread. About 90% or about 30% of the time was how often most TCR beta V segments were productive, according to an earlier analysis. Donor immune exposure was known only as CMV serostatus.

This clone was seen more than once but under ten times. The target antigen is unknown. The PCR was carried out with 60 Vbeta primers and 13 Jbeta primers. Profiled with immunoSEQ multiplex PCR; TCRdb holds only in-frame clones, not every one. The profile shows more than 95,000 clones, roughly 70% of them singletons. The sequenced sample was PBMCs. The clonotype originates from a man aged 35 to 55 in good health and CMV-seronegative.

In DNA form, the CDR3 reads TGTGCCAGCATCGGGGACAGTAGCACTGAAGCTTTCTTT. Translation: CASIGDSSTEAFF. The genes are TRBV5-6 and TRBJ1-1, with TRBD1 matching over 7 bases. J lost 4 bases, V lost 6 bases, and 6 bases had no gene match. There are 13 residues in the CDR3. CDR1 and CDR2 (germline): SGHDT, YYEEEE.